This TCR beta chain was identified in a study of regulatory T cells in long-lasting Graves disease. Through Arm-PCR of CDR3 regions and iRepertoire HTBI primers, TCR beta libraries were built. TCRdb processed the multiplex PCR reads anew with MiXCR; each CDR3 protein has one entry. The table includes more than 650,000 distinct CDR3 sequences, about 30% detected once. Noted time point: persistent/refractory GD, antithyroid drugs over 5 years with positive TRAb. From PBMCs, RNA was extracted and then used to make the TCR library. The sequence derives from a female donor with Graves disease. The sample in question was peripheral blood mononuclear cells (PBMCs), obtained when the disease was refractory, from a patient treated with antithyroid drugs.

The CDR3 sequence is CASRPQGSPGDEQYF. The CDR3 bases are TGTGCCAGCAGGCCGCAGGGGTCCCCAGGCGACGAGCAGTACTTC. The genes are TRBV6-2 or TRBV6-3 and TRBJ2-7; TRBD1 is a possible D gene (6 bases). CDR1 MNHEY and CDR2 SVGEGT come from the germline V gene. The length of the CDR3 is 15 residues. The V end was cut by 6 bases, the J end by 5 bases, with 20 bases between.